This record concerns one T cell receptor (beta chain) sequence. This sample is drawn from a study of cytomegalovirus exposure and HLA in healthy donors. Across the whole study: Out of approximately 400 genotyped donors, roughly 80% belonged to the Caucasian-associated ancestry cluster.

This PCR relied on a set of 60 Vbeta primers and 13 Jbeta primers. Clones were read by immunoSEQ multiplex PCR, and TCRdb kept only the in-frame ones, dropping some. This table holds around 150,000 clones, roughly 80% found once. This receptor was obtained from a woman between 35 and 50 years old in good health and CMV-seropositive. Sequencing input: PBMCs.

CDR3 in DNA: TGTGCCTGGGCAAAAGACAGGTATAATGAAAAACTGTTTTTT. Translating it yields CAWAKDRYNEKLFF. The V and J genes are TRBV30 and TRBJ1-4; D perhaps matches TRBD1 (6 bases). V lost 5 bases and J 4 bases, leaving 14 bases between the germline ends. The CDR3 sequence is 14 residues long. Germline CDR1 reads GTSNPN; CDR2 reads SVGIG (reference sequence).